A selection of T cell receptor beta chains follows, all from one sample in a study of blood T cell repertoires in COVID-19. This table comes from immunoSEQ multiplex PCR, and its TCRdb copy is limited to in-frame clones, with some not included. The sample includes 80,000 to 100,000 clones, around nine tenths seen only once; the top ten take 10% to 13%. The source material was peripheral blood. The receptors originated from a man aged 50 to 60 with acute or convalescent COVID-19. Both conserved end residues are part of each CDR3. A D gene is named only where the DNA matches it firmly. Clone size, where shown, is once, few, many, or a class for clones that have expanded.

d_gene,v_gene,j_gene,abundance,CDR3nt,CDR3aa
NA,TRBV4-1,TRBJ2-2,NA,TGCGCCAGCAGGGGCGACACCGGGGAGCTGTTTTTT,CASRGDTGELFF
NA,TRBV19,TRBJ2-3,NA,TGTGCCAGTAGTCCCGCGCCAGCGGGCCCCACAGATACGCAGTATTTT,CASSPAPAGPTDTQYF
TRBD1,TRBV5-6,TRBJ1-1,NA,TGTGCCAGCAGCTCCTTCTTCACAGGGGGGAACACTGAAGCTTTCTTT,CASSSFFTGGNTEAFF
NA,TRBV9,TRBJ2-3,NA,TGTGCCAGCGGGCATACGCAGTATTTT,CASGHTQYF
TRBD1,TRBV12-3/TRBV12-4,TRBJ1-2,NA,TGTGCCATTGACAGGGACCGGGGTGGCTACACCTTC,CAIDRDRGGYTF
NA,TRBV27,TRBJ2-7,NA,TGTGCCAGCAGTTCCATCCTCGGGTTCCCAAGCGAGCAGTACTTC,CASSSILGFPSEQYF
NA,TRBV30,TRBJ2-7,NA,TGTGCCTGGAGTGTGGTCAGTAATTACGAGCAGTACTTC,CAWSVVSNYEQYF
NA,TRBV2,TRBJ1-2,NA,TGTGCCAGCAGTGAAGATCGGGGTGGCTACACCTTC,CASSEDRGGYTF
TRBD1,TRBV6-2/TRBV6-3,TRBJ1-1,NA,TGTGCCAGCAGTCCCGGACAGGGGCGGACTGAAGCTTTCTTT,CASSPGQGRTEAFF
NA,TRBV19,TRBJ1-5,NA,TGTGCCAGTAGTATCCGCAGTAGCAATCAGCCCCAGCATTTT,CASSIRSSNQPQHF
NA,TRBV4-1,TRBJ2-2,NA,TGCGCCAGCAGCCAACAAGCGATCGCCTACACCGGGGAGCTGTTTTTT,CASSQQAIAYTGELFF
TRBD1,TRBV7-9,TRBJ1-2,NA,TGTGCCAGCAGCACTAAGGGACAGGGCAACAGAGGCTACACCTTC,CASSTKGQGNRGYTF
TRBD1,TRBV19,TRBJ1-2,NA,TGTGCCAGTACCCAGTCCCGGGACAGGGGAGGCTACACCTTC,CASTQSRDRGGYTF
TRBD1,TRBV19,TRBJ2-2,NA,TGTGCCAGTAGGTCCTTTTCAGGGACAGGGAGGTCCGGGGAGCTGTTTTTT,CASRSFSGTGRSGELFF
NA,TRBV3-1/TRBV3-2,TRBJ1-1,NA,TGTGCCGCAGCCACCTGGAGCAGGGGGAACACTGAAGCTTTCTTT,CAAATWSRGNTEAFF
NA,TRBV18,TRBJ1-1,NA,TGTGCCAGCTCACCCGGGGAGGACCTTGTAACTTTCTTT,CASSPGEDLVTFF
NA,TRBV5-6,TRBJ1-2,NA,TGTGCCAGCAGCGGAGGAGCTAACTATGGCTACACCTTC,CASSGGANYGYTF
NA,TRBV7-9,TRBJ1-5,NA,TGTGCCAGCAGCAACGGACTCCAAAACAATCAGCCCCAGCATTTT,CASSNGLQNNQPQHF
NA,TRBV16,TRBJ2-1,few,TGTGCCAGCAGCCAATCGGCGGGGCCCTACAATGAGCAGTTCTTC,CASSQSAGPYNEQFF
TRBD1,TRBV10-3,TRBJ1-6,NA,TGTGCCATCAGTGGCCAGGGGGACAGGATACAGTCACCCCTCCACTTT,CAISGQGDRIQSPLHF
TRBD1,TRBV19,TRBJ1-5,NA,TGTGCCACAGGACAGGGCCGCAATCAGCCCCAGCATTTT,CATGQGRNQPQHF
TRBD1,TRBV2,TRBJ2-7,NA,TGTGCCAGCACCGACAGGGGGCAGTCCTACGAGCAGTACTTC,CASTDRGQSYEQYF
NA,TRBV19,TRBJ1-2,NA,TGTGCCAGTAGGGAAGGGGCCCCAATCTCTCTTGGCTACACCTTC,CASREGAPISLGYTF
TRBD1,TRBV10-3,TRBJ1-2,NA,TGTGCCATCCCTGACCAGGGGGCGTATGGCTACACCTTC,CAIPDQGAYGYTF
NA,TRBV7-9,TRBJ2-7,NA,TGTGCCAGCAGCCTAAGGAGTTACGAGCAGTACTTC,CASSLRSYEQYF
TRBD2,TRBV5-8,TRBJ2-7,NA,TGTGCCAGCAACGAGGTTGCTAGCGGGGACCTTTACGAGCAGTACTTC,CASNEVASGDLYEQYF
NA,TRBV5-1,TRBJ2-1,NA,TGCGCCAGCAGCTTGGTCGCCGGGGTCAGCGATGAGCAGTTCTTC,CASSLVAGVSDEQFF
TRBD1,TRBV6-5,TRBJ2-5,NA,TGTGCCAGCGGGTTACAGGGGGTAGAAGAGACCCAGTACTTC,CASGLQGVEETQYF
TRBD1,TRBV4-1,TRBJ1-2,NA,TGCGCCAGCAGCCGACCCGGGACAGGGCATGGCTACACCTTC,CASSRPGTGHGYTF
TRBD1,TRBV27,TRBJ2-7,NA,TGTGCCAGCAGCCTAGACAGGGACACCTACGAGCAGTACTTC,CASSLDRDTYEQYF
NA,TRBV6-1,TRBJ1-2,NA,TGTGCCAGCAGTGAAGCGGGGGGAGGCTATGGCTACACCTTC,CASSEAGGGYGYTF
NA,TRBV9,TRBJ2-7,NA,TGTGCCAGCAGCGCCTTTCTTGCTCCGGGCTACGAGCAGTACTTC,CASSAFLAPGYEQYF
NA,TRBV12-3/TRBV12-4,TRBJ2-1,NA,TGTGCCAGCAGTTTACCCCTACGCAATGAGCAGTTCTTC,CASSLPLRNEQFF
NA,TRBV4-1,TRBJ1-2,NA,TGCGCCAGCAGCCAAGCGGTAGGGGGTAACTATGGCTACACCTTC,CASSQAVGGNYGYTF
TRBD1,TRBV3-1/TRBV3-2,TRBJ1-1,once,TGTGCCAGCAGCCAAGCGAACAGGGGTAACACTGAAGCTTTCTTT,CASSQANRGNTEAFF
NA,TRBV29-1,TRBJ2-3,NA,TGCAGCGTTGCAGGGACTCCTGGGAGAACAGATACGCAGTATTTT,CSVAGTPGRTDTQYF
NA,TRBV19,TRBJ1-4,NA,TGTGCCAGTAGCCCCAGACAGGTTAGCCTGATAACCGAAAAACTGTTTTTT,CASSPRQVSLITEKLFF
TRBD2,TRBV7-2,TRBJ2-7,NA,TGTGCCAGCAGCCTCGGACTAGGAACTTACGAGCAGTACTTC,CASSLGLGTYEQYF
NA,TRBV6-5,TRBJ1-2,few,TGTGCCAGCAGACTTGACAGAGCCTATGGCTACACCTTC,CASRLDRAYGYTF
NA,TRBV15,TRBJ1-3,NA,TGTGCCACCAGCAGAGATCTGGGAAACACCATATATTTT,CATSRDLGNTIYF
NA,TRBV10-3,TRBJ2-1,NA,TGTGCCATCAGTGAGGCCCCTGGCTCTAGGGGCTCCAATGAGCAGTTCTTC,CAISEAPGSRGSNEQFF
NA,TRBV20-1,TRBJ2-1,NA,TGCAGTGCTAGTACCCGCAGCGGCCTCTCCTACAATGAGCAGTTCTTC,CSASTRSGLSYNEQFF
NA,TRBV3-1/TRBV3-2,TRBJ1-5,NA,TGTGCCAGCAGCCAAGATAGAAAACAGCCCCAGCATTTT,CASSQDRKQPQHF
NA,TRBV7-2,TRBJ1-1,once,TGTGCCAGCAGCCCAGGGGATTTGAACACTGAAGCTTTCTTT,CASSPGDLNTEAFF
TRBD1,TRBV11-2,TRBJ1-4,NA,TGTGCCAGCAGCTTAACAGGGGGCGGCGGGTCTAATGAAAAACTGTTTTTT,CASSLTGGGGSNEKLFF
NA,TRBV28,TRBJ1-4,NA,TGTGCCAGCAGTTCTCAGGGAAGGAAGAATGAAAAACTGTTTTTT,CASSSQGRKNEKLFF
NA,TRBV19,TRBJ1-1,NA,TGTGCCAGTAGTACCTTACTCTCTGAAGCTTTCTTT,CASSTLLSEAFF
TRBD2,TRBV2,TRBJ2-1,NA,TGTGCCAGCAGTAACCCCGGGACTATTATTGAGCAGTTCTTC,CASSNPGTIIEQFF
NA,TRBV7-9,TRBJ2-5,once,TGTGCCAGCAGCTTGGCTAGCCGGGCGGCCCAGTACTTC,CASSLASRAAQYF
TRBD1,TRBV6-5,TRBJ1-2,NA,TGTGCCAGCAGACTCGGGACAGGGAACTATGGCTACACCTTC,CASRLGTGNYGYTF
TRBD1,TRBV7-6,TRBJ2-1,NA,TGTGCCAGCAGCCCGGGACAGCTTTTCTACAATGAGCAGTTCTTC,CASSPGQLFYNEQFF
NA,TRBV2,TRBJ1-4,NA,TGTGCCAGCAGAGGGGTTAATGAAAAACTGTTTTTT,CASRGVNEKLFF
TRBD1,TRBV19,TRBJ2-1,NA,TGTGCCAGTAGTTCCCAGGGAAGGGGGACAGGGTTCGATGAGCAGTTCTTC,CASSSQGRGTGFDEQFF
NA,TRBV6-5,TRBJ2-7,NA,TGTGCCAGCAGTTACTTAGACTCTAATTCCTACGAGCAGTACTTC,CASSYLDSNSYEQYF